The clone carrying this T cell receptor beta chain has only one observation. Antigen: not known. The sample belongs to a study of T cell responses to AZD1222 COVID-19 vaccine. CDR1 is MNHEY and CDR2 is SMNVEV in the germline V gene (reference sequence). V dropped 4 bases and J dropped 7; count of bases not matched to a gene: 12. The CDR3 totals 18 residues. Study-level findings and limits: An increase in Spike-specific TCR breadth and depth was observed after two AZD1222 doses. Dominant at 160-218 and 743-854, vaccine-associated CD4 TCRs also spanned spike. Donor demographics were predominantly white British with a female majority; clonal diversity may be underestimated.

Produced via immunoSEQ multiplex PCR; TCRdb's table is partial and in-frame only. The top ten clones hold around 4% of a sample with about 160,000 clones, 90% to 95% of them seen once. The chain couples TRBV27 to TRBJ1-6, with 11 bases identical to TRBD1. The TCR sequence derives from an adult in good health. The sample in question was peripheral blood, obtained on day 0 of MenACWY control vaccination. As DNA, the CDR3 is TGTGCCAGCAGTTCCCGGACAGGGGGCTGGCTCAGGAATTCACCCCTCCACTTT. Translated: CASSSRTGGWLRNSPLHF.